Listed here are 14 T cell receptor beta chains from one sample, sequenced in a study of T cells in Graves' hyperthyroidism and ophthalmopathy. Amplified TCR beta CDR3 regions came from RNA transcripts. First-round RT-PCR of the TCR CDR3 relied on the HTBI primer set. TCRdb itself ran the multiplex PCR reads through MiXCR, one entry per CDR3 protein. The sample consists of 500,000 to 750,000 distinct CDR3 sequences, more than 13% of them appearing once. Sequencing used blood. These receptors originate from a woman younger than 30 with Graves' ophthalmopathy.

This clonotype has more than one count but fewer than ten. The chain uses TRBV2 and TRBJ1-6; D not resolved. CDR3 length: 12 residues. V lost 5 bases to trimming and J lost 11 bases, with 10 bases between them. Germline CDR1 reads SNHLY; CDR2 reads FYNNEI. The CDR3 DNA reads TGTGCCAGCAGTCCCCCGGGCCCACCCCTCCACTTT. It encodes CASSPPGPPLHF.

This clonotype was seen ten or more times. This rearrangement joins TRBV9 to TRBJ1-2; tentative D call: TRBD1 (5 bases). CDR1 is SGDLS and CDR2 is YYNGEE in the germline V gene. The CDR3 runs 15 residues. V was clipped by 0 bases and J by 3 bases, with 12 bases between them. CDR3 sequence reads: CASSVADTGYYGYTF. DNA for the CDR3: TGTGCCAGCAGCGTAGCCGATACAGGATACTATGGCTACACCTTC. Variable domain in full (rest from reference TRBV9 and TRBJ1-2): DSGVTQTPKHLITATGQRVTLRCSPRSGDLSVYWYQQSLDQGLQFLIQYYNGEERAKGNILERFSAQQFPDLHSELNLSSLELGDSALYFCASSVADTGYYGYTFGSGTRLTVV.

The J gene is TRBJ1-6, the V gene TRBV28, with 7 bases aligning to TRBD1. CDR3 length: 16 residues. The junction had 8 bases not matched to a gene; V was cut back by 9 bases and J by 0 bases. In germline, CDR1 is MDHEN, CDR2 SYDVKM. This CDR3 reads CASTGTASSYNSPLHF. DNA for the CDR3: TGTGCCAGTACCGGGACAGCGAGCTCCTATAATTCACCCCTCCACTTT.

This clonotype was observed many times. CDR3 region: CASSYSSDYNEQFF. CDR3 bases: TGTGCCAGCAGTTACTCCTCCGACTACAATGAGCAGTTCTTC. V gene TRBV6-5 combines with J gene TRBJ2-1; no definite D call. There are 14 residues in the CDR3. Germline values: CDR1 MNHEY, CDR2 SVGAGI. V lost 0 bases, J lost 3 bases, and 6 bases lay in between.

This rearrangement joins TRBV19 to TRBJ1-2; a possible D gene is TRBD1 (6 bases). Germline V gene lookup returns CDR1 LNHDA and CDR2 SQIVND (reference sequence). Trimming removed 3 bases at V and 4 bases at J, with 15 bases between. The CDR3 loop spans 15 amino acids. The CDR3 DNA sequence: TGTGCCAGTAGTATGGGGGCAGGGGAGGGCTATGGCTACACCTTC. Amino acid sequence: CASSMGAGEGYGYTF.

With regard to this clonotype: The CDR3 ends on some other residue instead of the conserved phenylalanine or tryptophan, so this is likely a read error. The chain has TRBV7-6 and TRBJ2-1, with D possibly TRBD2 on 5 matching bases. CDR1 and CDR2 from the germline V gene are SGHVS and FNYEAQ. The CDR3 extends over 15 amino acids. The V gene lost 4 bases and the J gene lost 0 bases, with 10 bases spanning the gap. CDR3 nucleotides: TGTGCCAGCAGCTGGACTGAGAGCTCCTACAATGAGCAGTTCCTC. Amino acid sequence: CASSWTESSYNEQFL.

The chain recombines TRBV28 with TRBJ2-7, with 8 nucleotides matching TRBD2. J was trimmed by 3 bases and V by 7 bases; bases with no gene match: 8. Germline V gene lookup returns CDR1 MDHEN and CDR2 SYDVKM. The CDR3 is 14 residues long. CDR3 sequence reads: CASTLSGNGYEQYF. For the CDR3, the DNA is TGTGCCAGCACCCTTAGCGGGAACGGCTACGAGCAGTACTTC. The full variable domain, completed using reference TRBV28 and TRBJ2-7, is DVKVTQSSRYLVKRTGEKVFLECVQDMDHENMFWYRQDPGLGLRLIYFSYDVKMKEKGDIPEGYSVSREKKERFSLILESASTNQTSMYLCASTLSGNGYEQYFGPGTRLTVT.

This clonotype was picked up one time. The chain is built from TRBV5-4 and TRBJ2-2; no definite D call. Per the germline V gene, CDR1 is SGHNT and CDR2 is YYREEE (reference sequence). V lost 4 bases and J lost 0, with 10 bases in between. This CDR3 is 15 amino acids long. CDR3: CASSRTYANTGELFF. The CDR3 region has the DNA TGTGCCAGCAGCCGGACGTACGCGAACACCGGGGAGCTGTTTTTT.

The chain links TRBV10-3 to TRBJ1-5; 9 bases are a match to TRBD1. The junction had 7 bases not matched to a gene; V was cut back by 6 bases and J by 7 bases. The CDR3 consists of 14 residues. CDR1 is ENHRY and CDR2 is SYGVKD in the germline V gene. The CDR3 DNA is TGTGCCATCAGCTTCGACAGGGGGGACCAGCCCCAGCATTTT. Translating it yields CAISFDRGDQPQHF.

This clonotype came up many times. The chain recombines TRBV10-3 with TRBJ1-2; 10 bases agree with TRBD1. The CDR3 has 15 amino acids. V shed 2 bases and J 3 bases; nucleotides not matched to a gene: 3. From germline, CDR1 is ENHRY and CDR2 SYGVKD. CDR3 nucleotides: TGTGCCATCAGTGAGACCGGGACAGGGGACTATGGCTACACCTTC. Translated: CAISETGTGDYGYTF.

The chain couples TRBV4-3 to TRBJ2-1, with D maybe TRBD2 (7 bases). CDR1 LGHNA and CDR2 YSLEER come from the germline V gene. The CDR3 is 17 residues long. Trimming removed 4 bases at V and 7 bases at J, with 23 bases between. CDR3 sequence reads: CASSRRGFRGEINEQFF. CDR3 DNA: TGCGCCAGCAGCCGGCGGGGGTTCAGGGGCGAGATAAATGAGCAGTTCTTC.

The sample holds many counts of this clonotype. The rearrangement uses TRBV3-1 and TRBJ2-3, with D possibly being TRBD1 (6 bases). Trimming removed 1 base from V and 4 bases from J, with 21 bases in between. This CDR3 is built from 18 residues. The V gene's germline CDR1 is LGHDT and CDR2 YNNKEL (reference sequence). CDR3 amino acids: CASSQGLPGAATADTQYF. In nucleotides, the CDR3 is TGTGCCAGCAGCCAAGGCCTCCCAGGGGCCGCTACCGCAGATACGCAGTATTTT.

This chain links TRBV29-1 with TRBJ2-7; 8 bases agree with TRBD2. V trimming: 4 bases; J trimming: 3 bases; junction bases outside the gene matches: 8. The CDR3 length is 14 residues. CDR1 SQVTM and CDR2 ANQGSEA come from the germline V gene. The CDR3 nucleotides read TGCAGCGTTGGGAGCGGGAGATGGGGCTACGAGCAGTACTTC. Translating gives CSVGSGRWGYEQYF.

In its sample, this clonotype was seen many times. V is TRBV30 and J is TRBJ1-2; no clear D gene. This CDR3 has 13 amino acids. CDR1 is GTSNPN, CDR2 SVGIG, per germline (reference sequence). The V end was cut by 2 bases, the J end by 1 base, with 8 bases between. The CDR3 DNA reads as TGTGCCTGGAGTCGGGCCATTAACTATGGCTACACCTTC. It encodes CAWSRAINYGYTF.